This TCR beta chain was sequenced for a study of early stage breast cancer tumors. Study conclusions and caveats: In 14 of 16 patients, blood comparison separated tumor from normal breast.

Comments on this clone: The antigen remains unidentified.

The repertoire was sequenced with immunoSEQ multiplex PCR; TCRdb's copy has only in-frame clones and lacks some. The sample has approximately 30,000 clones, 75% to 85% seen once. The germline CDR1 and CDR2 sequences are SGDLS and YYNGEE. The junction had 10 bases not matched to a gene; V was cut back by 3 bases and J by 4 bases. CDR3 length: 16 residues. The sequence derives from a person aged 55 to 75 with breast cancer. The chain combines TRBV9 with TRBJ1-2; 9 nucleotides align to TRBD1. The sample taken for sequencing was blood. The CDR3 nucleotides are TGTGCCAGCAGCGCCGACAACAGGGGGCGAGGCTATGGCTACACCTTC. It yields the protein CASSADNRGRGYGYTF.